The subject of this entry is one TCR beta chain. Its specificity is not known. The CDR3 runs 15 residues. Looked up from germline, CDR1 is SSHAT and CDR2 is FNYEAQ (reference sequence). Libraries of TRB cDNA were made by 5' RACE and carried UMIs. TCRdb reprocessed the 5' RACE reads, with one entry per CDR3 protein and no DNA. The sample yields over 100,000 distinct CDR3 sequences, of which the top ten take up approximately 0.3%. These data originate in a study of CXCR3-negative and CXCR3-positive naive CD8 T cells. The study, taken as a whole, reports: Naive cells that were CXCR3-negative or CXCR3-positive used TRBV-TRBJ genes alike, while memory cells diverged. Cryopreserved cells showed partially decreased CXCR3 expression, and most assays used fresh PBMCs. Similarly elevated diversity marked both naive subsets, with memory CD8+ cells showing far lower diversity.

V and J are TRBV7-7 and TRBJ2-7; the D gene TCRdb calls, TRBD2, cannot be checked with no DNA. Sequenced input: naive CXCR3- CD8+ T cells from blood. The subset denotes: CD45RO-CCR7+CD27+CD95- naive CD8+ T cells lacking CXCR3 (TNR3-). The sequence was obtained from a human donor in good health. Some clones in this sample may be carry-over from other donors' samples. The CDR3 sequence: CASSLEDSPAYEQYF.